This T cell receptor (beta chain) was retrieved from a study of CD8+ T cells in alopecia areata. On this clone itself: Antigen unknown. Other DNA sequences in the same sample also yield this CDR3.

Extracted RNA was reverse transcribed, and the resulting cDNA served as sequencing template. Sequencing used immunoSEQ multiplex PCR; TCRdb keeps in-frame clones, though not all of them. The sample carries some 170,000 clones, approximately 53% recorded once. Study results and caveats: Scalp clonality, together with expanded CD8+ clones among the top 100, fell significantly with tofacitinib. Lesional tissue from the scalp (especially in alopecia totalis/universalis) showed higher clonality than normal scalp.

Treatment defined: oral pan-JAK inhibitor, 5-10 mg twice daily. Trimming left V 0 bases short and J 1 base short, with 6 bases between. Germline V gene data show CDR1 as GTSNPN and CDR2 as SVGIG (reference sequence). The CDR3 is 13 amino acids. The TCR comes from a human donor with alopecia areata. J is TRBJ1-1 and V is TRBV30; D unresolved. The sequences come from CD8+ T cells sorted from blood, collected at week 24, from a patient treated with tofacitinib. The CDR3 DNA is TGTGCCTGGAGTGTACTCGCGAACACTGAAGCTTTCTTT. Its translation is CAWSVLANTEAFF.